The 9 T cell receptor beta chains reported below all come from one sample, sequenced in a study of somatic mutations in cytotoxic T cells in rheumatoid arthritis. The repertoire was sequenced with immunoSEQ multiplex PCR; TCRdb's copy has only in-frame clones and lacks some. Of just over 30,000 clones listed, 82% are singletons. Sequencing was performed on CD8+ T cells sorted from blood. These TCRs come from an adult with rheumatoid arthritis.

This clone was counted once. CDR3: CASSQGRGEAFF. The CDR3, as DNA: TGTGCCAGCAGCCAAGGCCGGGGAGAAGCTTTCTTT. The V call is TRBV14, the J call TRBJ1-1; D ambiguous. Trimming cost V 1 base and J 8 bases, with 8 bases left between them. CDR1 SGHDN and CDR2 FVKESK come from the germline V gene. This CDR3 has 12 amino acids.

V and J are TRBV2 and TRBJ2-7, with 8 bases aligning to TRBD2. J gave up 5 bases and V 7 bases, and 10 bases lay outside the gene matches. CDR1 is SNHLY and CDR2 is FYNNEI in the germline V gene. The CDR3 totals 14 residues. CDR3: CASTPGTSFHEQYF. CDR3 in DNA: TGTGCCAGCACTCCCGGGACTAGTTTCCACGAGCAGTACTTC.

This sequence joins TRBV19 and TRBJ2-7; either TRBD1 or TRBD2 may fit D (5 bases each). Per germline, CDR1 LNHDA and CDR2 SQIVND (reference sequence). Trimming cost V 4 bases and J 5 bases, with 12 bases left between them. This CDR3 has 13 residues. The CDR3 is CASSTGRENEQYF. CDR3 DNA sequence: TGTGCCAGTAGTACAGGGAGAGAGAACGAGCAGTACTTC.

The chain carries TRBV23-1 and TRBJ1-4; D remains ambiguous. TRBV23-1 is treated as an ORF (open reading frame) with a function not yet certain. Between the trimmed V and J ends, which lost 4 bases and 6 bases, there was a span of 18 bases. The CDR3 is made up of 16 amino acids. The CDR3 here is CASSPLWKHRYEKLFF. In DNA form, the CDR3 reads TGCGCCAGCAGTCCACTCTGGAAACACCGGTATGAAAAACTGTTTTTT.

This chain uses TRBV27 with TRBJ2-3; 7 bases match TRBD1. Germline loops: CDR1 MNHEY, CDR2 SMNVEV (reference sequence). V lost 1 base, J lost 2 bases, and 9 bases stayed unmatched. The CDR3 length is 17 residues. CDR3 amino acids: CASSLWGTVGATDTQYF. The CDR3 DNA reads as TGTGCCAGCAGTTTATGGGGGACAGTCGGAGCCACAGATACGCAGTATTTT.

The chain couples TRBV29-1 to TRBJ2-3, with D possibly called TRBD1 or TRBD2 (6 bases each). The V end was cut by 4 bases, the J end by 2 bases, with 16 bases between. This CDR3 is 15 amino acids long. The germline V gene encodes CDR1 SQVTM and CDR2 ANQGSEA. CDR3 nucleotides: TGCAGCGTTGGGACCGCGGGACAAATCACAGATACGCAGTATTTT. Translation gives CSVGTAGQITDTQYF.

The V gene is TRBV6-1, the J gene TRBJ2-7; D is ambiguous. CDR3 size: 17 residues. Trimming pared 2 bases from V and 0 bases from J, leaving 17 bases between. Germline CDR1 reads MNHNS; CDR2 reads SASEGT. Written as DNA, the CDR3 is TGTGCCAGCAGTGAAATAGGGTACGGGCTACGCTCCTACGAGCAGTACTTC. Its protein is CASSEIGYGLRSYEQYF.

The chain employs TRBV7-9 and TRBJ2-7; 10 bases are shared with TRBD2. This CDR3 region has 16 residues. Germline V gene data show CDR1 as SEHNR and CDR2 as FQNEAQ (reference sequence). J gave up 4 bases and V 5 bases, and 11 bases lay outside the gene matches. In DNA, the CDR3 is TGTGCCAGCAGCGCTTATAGGTCACTAGCGGGATACGAGCAGTACTTC. Protein: CASSAYRSLAGYEQYF.

The rearrangement links TRBV19 to TRBJ2-7; D tentatively fits TRBD1 or TRBD2 (5 bases each). There are 12 residues in the CDR3. Germline assignment: CDR1 LNHDA and CDR2 SQIVND (reference sequence). V was clipped by 9 bases and J by 2 bases, with 11 bases between them. CDR3 coding DNA: TGTGCCAGCCGGGACGGGACCTACGAGCAGTACTTC. Its protein product is CASRDGTYEQYF.